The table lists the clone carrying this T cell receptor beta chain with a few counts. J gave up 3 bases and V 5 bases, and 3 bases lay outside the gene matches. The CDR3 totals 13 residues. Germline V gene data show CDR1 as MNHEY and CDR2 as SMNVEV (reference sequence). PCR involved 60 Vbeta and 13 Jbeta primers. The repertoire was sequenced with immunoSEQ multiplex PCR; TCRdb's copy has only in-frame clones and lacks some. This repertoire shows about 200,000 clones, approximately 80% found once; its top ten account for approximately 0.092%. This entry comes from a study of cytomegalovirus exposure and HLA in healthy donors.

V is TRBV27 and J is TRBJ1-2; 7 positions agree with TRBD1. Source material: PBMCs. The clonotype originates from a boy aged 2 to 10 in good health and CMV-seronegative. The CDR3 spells CASSAGGDYGYTF. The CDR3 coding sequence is TGTGCCAGCAGTGCAGGGGGAGACTATGGCTACACCTTC.